These 24 T cell receptor beta chains originate from one sample sequenced in a study of T cells in Graves' hyperthyroidism and ophthalmopathy. Amplification yielded TCR beta CDR3 regions, with RNA transcripts as the source. A set of HTBI primers served as the primers for a first-round RT-PCR of the TCR CDR3. TCRdb re-derived calls from the multiplex PCR reads in MiXCR, one entry per CDR3 protein. The table has around 560,000 distinct CDR3 sequences, roughly a sixth seen once. Sequencing input: blood. Receptors originate from a woman aged 18-29 years with Graves' hyperthyroidism.

In this sample, this clonotype turned up many times. One junction end disagrees with the germline gene, perhaps due to a read error. The rearrangement joins TRBV12-3 or TRBV12-4 to TRBJ1-1; no firm D call. The CDR3 extends over 13 amino acids. For the CDR3, the DNA is TGTGCCAGCAGCTTAGAGGGGAACACTGAAGCTTTCTTT. This sequence encodes CASSLEGNTEAFF.

This clonotype was recorded at least ten times. The chain combines TRBV7-2 with TRBJ2-7; tentatively, D is TRBD1 (6 bases). V was shortened by 5 bases and J by 7 bases, with 15 bases between the two germline ends. The CDR3 totals 13 residues. Germline-derived CDR1 and CDR2 are SGHTA and FQGNSA. The CDR3 loop is CASSLTGSWEQYF. DNA for the CDR3: TGTGCCAGCAGCCTCACAGGGTCCTGGGAGCAGTACTTC.

In this sample, this clonotype turned up a few times. The chain joins TRBV5-4 to TRBJ2-1; 10 bases agree with TRBD2. V shed 0 bases, J shed 4 bases, and the junction held 4 bases outside the gene matches. The CDR3 is made up of 16 amino acids. The germline CDR1 and CDR2 sequences are SGHNT and YYREEE (reference sequence). This CDR3 is CASSLERGGLYNEQFF. The DNA of the CDR3 is TGTGCCAGCAGCTTGGAGCGGGGGGGCCTTTACAATGAGCAGTTCTTC.

The count of this clonotype is one. The chain couples TRBV7-2 to TRBJ1-2; D might be TRBD1 (6 bases). Germline CDR1 reads SGHTA; CDR2 reads FQGNSA. The germline V and J ends were trimmed by 3 bases and 2 bases, with 13 bases remaining between them. CDR3 length: 15 residues. The CDR3 is CASSFNRERNYGYTF. In nucleotides, the CDR3 is TGTGCCAGCAGCTTTAACAGGGAAAGGAACTATGGCTACACCTTC.

At least ten counts were recorded for this clonotype. CDR3 nucleotide sequence: TGTGCCATCAAAGGGCAGGGGCGTTCACCCCTCCACTTT. This sequence encodes CAIKGQGRSPLHF. J is TRBJ1-6 and V is TRBV10-3, with TRBD1 as a possible D gene (6 bases). This CDR3 spans 13 amino acids. CDR1 and CDR2 from the germline V gene are ENHRY and SYGVKD. Trimming removed 7 bases from V and 9 bases from J, with 13 bases in between.

For this clonotype: The junction does not match germline at one end; this may be a read error. This chain joins TRBV25-1 and TRBJ1-1; 7 bases line up with TRBD1. The V gene's germline CDR1 is MGHDK and CDR2 SYGVNS. The CDR3 totals 13 residues. The CDR3 DNA reads TGTGCCAGCAGCAGGACAGGTGGGGCTGAAGCCTTCTTT. Protein sequence: CASSRTGGAEAFF.

Many counts were recorded for this clonotype. The chain carries TRBV5-1 and TRBJ1-1; 8 bases match TRBD1. Per germline, CDR1 SGHRS and CDR2 YFSETQ. The ends lost 2 bases at V and 5 bases at J; junction bases unmatched: 11. CDR3 length equals 16 residues. The CDR3, as DNA: TGCGCCAGCAGCTTTTCGACTGCCAGGGGGCGGACTGAAGCTTTCTTT. It codes for CASSFSTARGRTEAFF.

In its sample, this clonotype was seen a few times. The chain has TRBV6-2 or TRBV6-3 and TRBJ2-5, with D perhaps matching TRBD1 (5 bases). This CDR3 comprises 14 residues. Trimming left V 2 bases short and J 7 bases short, with 14 bases between. Germline V gene data show CDR1 as MNHEY and CDR2 as SVGEGT. The CDR3 loop is CASSYVPAQGTQYF. CDR3 DNA: TGTGCCAGCAGTTACGTGCCTGCCCAGGGGACCCAGTACTTC.

This clonotype was seen repeatedly, ten times or more. The chain has TRBV11-2 and TRBJ2-3, with TRBD1 identical over 8 bases. The CDR3 runs 17 residues. Germline lookup yields CDR1 SGHAT and CDR2 FQNNGV. V lost 5 bases, J lost 8 bases, and 18 bases stayed unmatched. CDR3 loop: CASSPNPRRTGPSTQYF. CDR3 DNA sequence: TGTGCCAGCAGCCCCAATCCGAGACGGACAGGGCCAAGTACGCAGTATTTT.

The chain links TRBV18 to TRBJ2-3; TRBD2 might be the D (6 bases). Trimming removed 3 bases at V and 3 bases at J, with 16 bases between. CDR1 KGHSH and CDR2 LQKENI come from the germline V gene. The CDR3 is 16 residues long. The CDR3 loop reads CASSPASGVGTDTQYF. CDR3 DNA sequence: TGTGCCAGCTCACCCGCTTCGGGAGTAGGGACAGATACGCAGTATTTT.

The table lists this clonotype with many counts. This CDR3 is CASSQRRQGLPQYF. DNA for the CDR3: TGTGCCAGCAGCCAAAGGAGACAGGGGTTGCCCCAGTACTTC. The chain recombines TRBV11-2 with TRBJ2-5; 8 positions match TRBD1. Germline V gene lookup returns CDR1 SGHAT and CDR2 FQNNGV. CDR3 size: 14 residues. V dropped 5 bases and J dropped 9; count of bases not matched to a gene: 11.

As regards this clonotype: No conserved phenylalanine or tryptophan ends this CDR3, so it is likely a read error. This sequence joins TRBV6-2 or TRBV6-3 and TRBJ1-1; TRBD1 agrees at 7 bases. V lost 2 bases and J lost 5; bases outside the gene matches: 5. Germline values: CDR1 MNHEY, CDR2 SVGEGT. The CDR3 runs to 14 residues. CDR3 loop: CASSYPGGRTEAFL. The DNA for the CDR3 is TGTGCCAGCAGTTACCCAGGGGGGAGGACTGAAGCTTTCCTT.

This clonotype was recorded at least ten times. The genes are TRBV12-3 or TRBV12-4 and TRBJ2-5; D is possibly TRBD2 (7 bases). V lost 3 bases and J lost 4, with 15 bases in between. The CDR3 spans 15 residues. The DNA for the CDR3 is TGTGCCAGCAGTTTCGAGGGGGGGGCGGTAGAGACCCAGTACTTC. Protein product: CASSFEGGAVETQYF.

With respect to this clonotype: A clone one base away is much larger, so this may be a read error. The CDR3 region is CASIQDYESYEQYF. CDR3 bases: TGCGCCAGCATCCAAGATTATGAGTCCTACGAGCAGTACTTC. V usage is TRBV4-3 and J usage is TRBJ2-7; D is ambiguous. This CDR3 region has 14 residues. Per germline, CDR1 LGHNA and CDR2 YSLEER.

This clonotype was recorded many times. J is TRBJ2-3 and V is TRBV13, with unresolved D. The CDR3 sequence is 13 residues long. Germline V gives CDR1 PRHDT, CDR2 FYEKMQ (reference sequence). V lost 5 bases to trimming and J lost 4 bases, with 10 bases between them. The CDR3 nucleotides read TGTGCCAGCAGCCTGAGATCTTCAGATACGCAGTATTTT. Protein: CASSLRSSDTQYF.

This clonotype appeared many times. V is TRBV20-1 and J is TRBJ1-6; D is perhaps TRBD1 (6 bases). The V gene lost 5 bases and the J gene lost 14 bases, with 16 bases spanning the gap. This CDR3 has 12 amino acids. Per germline, CDR1 DFQATT and CDR2 SNEGSKA (reference sequence). The CDR3 DNA sequence: TGCAGTGCTGTCGCACAGGGCGTATCCCTCCACTTT. Translation gives CSAVAQGVSLHF.

The V call is TRBV7-6, the J call TRBJ2-5, with D perhaps TRBD2 (6 bases). Germline V gene lookup returns CDR1 SGHVS and CDR2 FNYEAQ. CDR3 length: 11 residues. Trimming cost V 1 base and J 11 bases, with 8 bases left between them. The CDR3 bases are TGTGCCAGCAGCTTAGGCGGACTACAGTACTTC. Residues: CASSLGGLQYF.

The V gene is TRBV2, the J gene TRBJ2-7, with 11 nucleotides matching TRBD2. CDR3 length equals 15 residues. The germline V gene has CDR1 SNHLY and CDR2 FYNNEI. Trimming took 6 bases from V and 5 from J; bases not matched to a gene: 9. CDR3 DNA: TGTGCCAGCAGCCGTGTAGCGGGAGGGTCCCACGAGCAGTACTTC. Protein: CASSRVAGGSHEQYF. The full variable domain, completed using reference TRBV2 and TRBJ2-7, is EPEVTQTPSHQVTQMGQEVILRCVPISNHLYFYWYRQILGQKVEFLVSFYNNEISEKSEIFDDQFSVERPDGSNFTLKIRSTKLEDSAMYFCASSRVAGGSHEQYFGPGTRLTVT.

This clonotype was seen many times. This chain joins TRBV20-1 and TRBJ1-1; D gene unclear. V gave up 5 bases and J gave up 0 bases, with 22 bases separating them. Per the germline V gene, CDR1 is DFQATT and CDR2 is SNEGSKA (reference sequence). The CDR3 is 17 residues long. CDR3 sequence (DNA): TGCAGTGCTCAGCCCCCGGGAGCTTCATTCATGAACACTGAAGCTTTCTTT. It is translated as CSAQPPGASFMNTEAFF.

This clonotype was found many times. The genes are TRBV7-3 and TRBJ2-3; 8 positions match TRBD2. Per the germline V gene, CDR1 is SGHTA and CDR2 is FQGTGA. Unmatched junction bases numbered 9, after V lost 6 bases and J lost 4 bases. The CDR3 has 15 amino acids. The CDR3 DNA follows: TGTGCCAGCAGTCCACTCCGCGGGGGGCCAGATACGCAGTATTTT. Protein product: CASSPLRGGPDTQYF.

This clonotype was seen more than once but under ten times. This chain links TRBV5-1 with TRBJ1-1, with D possibly matching TRBD1 (6 bases). Germline loops: CDR1 SGHRS, CDR2 YFSETQ. The CDR3 extends over 13 amino acids. The germline V and J ends were trimmed by 4 bases and 8 bases, with 15 bases remaining between them. The CDR3 DNA sequence: TGCGCCAGCAGCGCAGGGGCGGGCTGGGAAGCTTTCTTT. This translates into CASSAGAGWEAFF.

This clonotype was counted many times. The chain uses TRBV20-1 and TRBJ2-5, with TRBD2 identical over 11 bases. This CDR3 contains 14 residues. V dropped 1 base and J dropped 2; count of bases not matched to a gene: 0. CDR1 is DFQATT, CDR2 SNEGSKA, per germline (reference sequence). CDR3 sequence reads: CSARGTSGQETQYF. In DNA, the CDR3 is TGCAGTGCTAGAGGGACTAGCGGGCAAGAGACCCAGTACTTC.

This clonotype showed up many times. The genes are TRBV15 and TRBJ2-7; tentative D call: TRBD2 (6 bases). CDR1 LNHNV and CDR2 YYDKDF come from the germline V gene (reference sequence). V was trimmed by 3 bases and J by 3 bases, leaving 12 bases between them. The CDR3 sequence is 14 residues long. The CDR3: CATSRTGEGYEQYF. CDR3 DNA: TGTGCCACCAGCAGGACGGGGGAAGGCTACGAGCAGTACTTC.

V is TRBV24-1 and J is TRBJ2-6, with a tentative D call TRBD1 (6 bases). The CDR3 length is 17 residues. Trimming shortened V by 2 bases and J by 0 bases, and 10 bases separated the two germline ends. Per the germline V gene, CDR1 is KGHDR and CDR2 is SFDVKD. The CDR3 loop reads CATSDSLRGSGANVLTF. The CDR3 coding sequence is TGTGCCACCAGTGATTCCCTCAGGGGCTCTGGGGCCAACGTCCTGACTTTC.